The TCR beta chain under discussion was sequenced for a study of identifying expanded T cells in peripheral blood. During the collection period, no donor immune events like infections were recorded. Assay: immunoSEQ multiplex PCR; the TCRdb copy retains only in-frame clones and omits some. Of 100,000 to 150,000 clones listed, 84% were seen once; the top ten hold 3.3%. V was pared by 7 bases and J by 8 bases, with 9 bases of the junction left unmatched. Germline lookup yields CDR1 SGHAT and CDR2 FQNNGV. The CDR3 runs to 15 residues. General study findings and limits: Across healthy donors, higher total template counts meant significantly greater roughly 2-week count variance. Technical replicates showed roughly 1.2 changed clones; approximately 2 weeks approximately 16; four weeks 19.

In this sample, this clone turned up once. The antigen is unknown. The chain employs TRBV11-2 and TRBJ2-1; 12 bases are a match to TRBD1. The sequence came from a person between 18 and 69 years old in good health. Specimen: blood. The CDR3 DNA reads TGTGCCAGCATTACCCGGGACAGGGGGCGGGATGAGCAGTTCTTC. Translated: CASITRDRGRDEQFF.